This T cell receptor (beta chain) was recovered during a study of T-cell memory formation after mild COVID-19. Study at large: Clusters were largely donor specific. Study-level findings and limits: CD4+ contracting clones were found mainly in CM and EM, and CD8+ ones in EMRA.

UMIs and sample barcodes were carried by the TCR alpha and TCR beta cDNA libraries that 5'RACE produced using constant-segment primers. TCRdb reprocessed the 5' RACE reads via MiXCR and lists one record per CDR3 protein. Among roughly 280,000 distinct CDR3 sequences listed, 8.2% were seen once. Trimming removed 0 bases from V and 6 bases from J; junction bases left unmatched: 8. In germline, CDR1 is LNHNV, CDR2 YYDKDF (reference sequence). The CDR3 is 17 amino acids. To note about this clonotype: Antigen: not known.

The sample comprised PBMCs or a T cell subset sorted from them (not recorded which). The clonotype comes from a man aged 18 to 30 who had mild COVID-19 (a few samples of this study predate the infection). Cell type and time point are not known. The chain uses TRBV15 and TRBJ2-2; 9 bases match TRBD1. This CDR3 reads CATSRDPGQGFPGELFF. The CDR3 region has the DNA TGTGCCACCAGCAGAGATCCGGGACAGGGATTCCCCGGGGAGCTGTTTTTT.